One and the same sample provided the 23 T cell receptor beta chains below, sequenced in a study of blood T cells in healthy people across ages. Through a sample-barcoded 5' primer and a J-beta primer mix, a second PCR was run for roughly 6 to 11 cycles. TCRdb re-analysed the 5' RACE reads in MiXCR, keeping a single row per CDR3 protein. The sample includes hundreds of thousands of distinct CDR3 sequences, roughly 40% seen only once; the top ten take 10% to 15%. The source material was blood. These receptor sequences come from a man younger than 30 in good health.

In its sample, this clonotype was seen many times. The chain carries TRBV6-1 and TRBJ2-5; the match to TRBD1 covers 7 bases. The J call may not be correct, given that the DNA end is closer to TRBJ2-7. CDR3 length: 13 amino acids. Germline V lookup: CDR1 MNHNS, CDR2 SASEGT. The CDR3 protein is CASSERGRGEQYF. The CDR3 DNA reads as TGTGCCAGCAGTGAAAGGGGGCGAGGCGAGCAGTACTTC.

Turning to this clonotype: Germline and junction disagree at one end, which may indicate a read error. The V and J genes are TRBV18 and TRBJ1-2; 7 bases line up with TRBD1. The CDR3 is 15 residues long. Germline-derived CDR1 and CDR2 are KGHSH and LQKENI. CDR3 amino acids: CAGSLGTAKNYGYTF. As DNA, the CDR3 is TGTGCCGGCTCACTTGGGACAGCCAAAAACTATGGCTACACCTTC. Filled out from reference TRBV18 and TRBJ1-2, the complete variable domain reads NAGVMQNPRHLVRRRGQEARLRCSPMKGHSHVYWYRQLPEEGLKFMVYLQKENIIDESGMPKERFSAEFPKEGPSILRIQQVVRGDSAAYFCAGSLGTAKNYGYTFGSGTRLTVV.

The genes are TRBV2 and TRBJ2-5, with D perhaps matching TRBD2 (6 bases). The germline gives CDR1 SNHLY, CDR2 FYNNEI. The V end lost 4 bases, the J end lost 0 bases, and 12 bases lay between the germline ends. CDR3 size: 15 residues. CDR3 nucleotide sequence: TGTGCCAGCAGTGGGAGAGGGGACTACCAAGAGACCCAGTACTTC. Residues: CASSGRGDYQETQYF.

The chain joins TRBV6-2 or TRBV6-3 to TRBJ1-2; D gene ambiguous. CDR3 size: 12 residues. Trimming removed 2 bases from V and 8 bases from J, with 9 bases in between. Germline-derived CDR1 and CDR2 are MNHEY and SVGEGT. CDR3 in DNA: TGTGCCAGCAGTTACGTCCTGATGGGCTACACCTTC. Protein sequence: CASSYVLMGYTF.

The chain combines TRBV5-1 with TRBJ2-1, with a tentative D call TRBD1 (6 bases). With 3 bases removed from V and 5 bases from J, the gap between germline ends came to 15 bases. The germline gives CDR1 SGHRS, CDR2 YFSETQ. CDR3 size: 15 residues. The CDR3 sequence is CASSWGMRDNNEQFF. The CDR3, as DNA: TGCGCCAGCAGCTGGGGGATGAGGGACAACAATGAGCAGTTCTTC.

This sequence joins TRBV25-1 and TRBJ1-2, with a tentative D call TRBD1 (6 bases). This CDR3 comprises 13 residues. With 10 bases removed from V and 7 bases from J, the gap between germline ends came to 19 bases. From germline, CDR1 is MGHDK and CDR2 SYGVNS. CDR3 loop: CATPGQRSSGYTF. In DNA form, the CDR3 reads TGTGCCACGCCAGGACAGCGTTCGAGTGGCTACACCTTC.

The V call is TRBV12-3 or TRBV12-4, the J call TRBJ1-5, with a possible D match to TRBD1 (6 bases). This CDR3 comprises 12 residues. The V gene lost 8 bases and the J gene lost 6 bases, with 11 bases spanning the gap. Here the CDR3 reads CASWEGVQPQHF. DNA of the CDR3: TGTGCCAGCTGGGAGGGGGTTCAGCCCCAGCATTTT.

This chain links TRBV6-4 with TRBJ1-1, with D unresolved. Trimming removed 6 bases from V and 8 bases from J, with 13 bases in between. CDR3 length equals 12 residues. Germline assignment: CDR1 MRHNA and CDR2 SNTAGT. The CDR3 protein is CASSGASGEAFF. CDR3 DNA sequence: TGTGCCAGCAGCGGAGCCAGCGGGGAAGCTTTCTTT.

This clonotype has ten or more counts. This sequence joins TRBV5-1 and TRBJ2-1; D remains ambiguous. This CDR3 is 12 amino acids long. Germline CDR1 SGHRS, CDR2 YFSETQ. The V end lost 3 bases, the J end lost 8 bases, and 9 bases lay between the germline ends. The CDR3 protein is CASSWNADEQFF. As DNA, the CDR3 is TGCGCCAGCAGCTGGAATGCGGATGAGCAGTTCTTC.

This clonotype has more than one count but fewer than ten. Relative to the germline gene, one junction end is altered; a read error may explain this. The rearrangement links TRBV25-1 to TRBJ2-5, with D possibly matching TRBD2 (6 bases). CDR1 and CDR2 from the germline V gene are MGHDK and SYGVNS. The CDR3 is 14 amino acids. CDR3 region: CASSEVGGDETRYF. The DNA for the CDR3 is TGTGCCAGCAGTGAAGTTGGAGGGGACGAGACCCGGTACTTC.

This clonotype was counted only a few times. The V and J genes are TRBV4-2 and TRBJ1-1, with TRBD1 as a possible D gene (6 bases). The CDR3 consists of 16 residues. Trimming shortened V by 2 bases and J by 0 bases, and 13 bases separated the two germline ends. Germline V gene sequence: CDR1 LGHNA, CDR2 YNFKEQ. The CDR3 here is CASSQRGTVMNTEAFF. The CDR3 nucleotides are TGTGCCAGCAGCCAAAGGGGGACCGTTATGAACACTGAAGCTTTCTTT.

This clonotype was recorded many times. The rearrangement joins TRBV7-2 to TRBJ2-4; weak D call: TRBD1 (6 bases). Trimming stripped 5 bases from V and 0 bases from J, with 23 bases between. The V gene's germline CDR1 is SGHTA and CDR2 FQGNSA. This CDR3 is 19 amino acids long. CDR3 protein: CASSRKQTTGTIAKNIQYF. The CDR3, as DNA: TGTGCCAGCAGCCGAAAACAAACCACAGGGACAATAGCCAAAAACATTCAGTACTTC.

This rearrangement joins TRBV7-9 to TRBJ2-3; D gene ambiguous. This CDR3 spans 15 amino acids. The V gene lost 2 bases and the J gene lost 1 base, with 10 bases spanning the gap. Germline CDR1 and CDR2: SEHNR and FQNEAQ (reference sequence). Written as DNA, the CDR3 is TGTGCCAGCAGCTTATACGAGGCCGGCACAGATACGCAGTATTTT. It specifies CASSLYEAGTDTQYF.

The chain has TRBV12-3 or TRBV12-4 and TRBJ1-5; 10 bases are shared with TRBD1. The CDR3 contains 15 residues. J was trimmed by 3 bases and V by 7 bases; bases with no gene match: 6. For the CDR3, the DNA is TGTGCCAGCATGGTGACAGGGGGCTTCAATCAGCCCCAGCATTTT. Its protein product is CASMVTGGFNQPQHF.

CDR3 in amino acids: CSAGPHRLVGGGNEQFF. CDR3 in DNA: TGCAGTGCTGGCCCTCACCGACTAGTGGGGGGGGGGAATGAGCAGTTCTTC. V is TRBV20-1 and J is TRBJ2-1; 7 bases match TRBD2. The CDR3 loop spans 17 amino acids. Germline V gives CDR1 DFQATT, CDR2 SNEGSKA (reference sequence). The V and J ends lost 5 bases and 7 bases, in that order; junction bases with no gene match: 20.

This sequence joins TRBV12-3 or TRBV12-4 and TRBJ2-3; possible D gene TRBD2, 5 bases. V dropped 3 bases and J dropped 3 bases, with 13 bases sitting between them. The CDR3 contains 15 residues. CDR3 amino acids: CASSFGGPPTDTQYF. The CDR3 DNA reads TGTGCCAGCAGTTTTGGAGGCCCGCCAACAGATACGCAGTATTTT.

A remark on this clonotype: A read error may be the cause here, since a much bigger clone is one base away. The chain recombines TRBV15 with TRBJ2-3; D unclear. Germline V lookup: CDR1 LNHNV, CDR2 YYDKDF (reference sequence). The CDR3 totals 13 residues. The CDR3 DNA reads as TGTGCCACCGGCAGAGATTTCCCAGATACGCAGTATTTT. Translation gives CATGRDFPDTQYF.

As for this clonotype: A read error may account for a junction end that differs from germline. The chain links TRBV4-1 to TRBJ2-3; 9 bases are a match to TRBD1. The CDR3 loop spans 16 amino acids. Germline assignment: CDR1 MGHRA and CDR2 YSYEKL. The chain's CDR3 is CTSSQSTGGRTDTQYF. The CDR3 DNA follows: TGCACCAGCAGCCAAAGCACAGGGGGCCGCACAGATACGCAGTATTTT.

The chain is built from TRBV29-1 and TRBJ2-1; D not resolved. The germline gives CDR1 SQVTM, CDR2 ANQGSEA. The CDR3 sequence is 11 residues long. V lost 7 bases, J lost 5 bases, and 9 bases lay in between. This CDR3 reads CSGGLDNEQFF. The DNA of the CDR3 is TGCAGCGGGGGTCTGGACAATGAGCAGTTCTTC.

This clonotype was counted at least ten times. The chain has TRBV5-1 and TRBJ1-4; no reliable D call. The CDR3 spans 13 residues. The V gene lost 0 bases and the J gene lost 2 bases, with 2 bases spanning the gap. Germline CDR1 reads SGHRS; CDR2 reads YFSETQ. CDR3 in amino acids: CASSLGTNEKLFF. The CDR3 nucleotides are TGCGCCAGCAGCTTGGGGACTAATGAAAAACTGTTTTTT.

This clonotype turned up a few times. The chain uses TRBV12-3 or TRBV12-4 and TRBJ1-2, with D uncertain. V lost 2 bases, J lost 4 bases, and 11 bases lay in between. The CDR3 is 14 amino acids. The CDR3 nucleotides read TGTGCCAGCAGTTTAAGTGTACGCAGCTATGGCTACACCTTC. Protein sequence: CASSLSVRSYGYTF.

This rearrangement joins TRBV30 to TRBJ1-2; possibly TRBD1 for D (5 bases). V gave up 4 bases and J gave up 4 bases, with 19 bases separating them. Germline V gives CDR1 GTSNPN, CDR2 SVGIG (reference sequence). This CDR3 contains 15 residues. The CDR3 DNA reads TGTGCCTGGACCAGGGTGGCCCGGGCCGTCTATGGCTACACCTTC. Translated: CAWTRVARAVYGYTF.

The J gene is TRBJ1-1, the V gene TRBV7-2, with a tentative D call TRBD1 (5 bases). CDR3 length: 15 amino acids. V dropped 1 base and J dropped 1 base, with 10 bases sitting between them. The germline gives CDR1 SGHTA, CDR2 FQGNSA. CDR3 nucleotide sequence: TGTGCCAGCAGCTTAGACAACAGGCCGAACACTGAAGCTTTCTTT. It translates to CASSLDNRPNTEAFF.